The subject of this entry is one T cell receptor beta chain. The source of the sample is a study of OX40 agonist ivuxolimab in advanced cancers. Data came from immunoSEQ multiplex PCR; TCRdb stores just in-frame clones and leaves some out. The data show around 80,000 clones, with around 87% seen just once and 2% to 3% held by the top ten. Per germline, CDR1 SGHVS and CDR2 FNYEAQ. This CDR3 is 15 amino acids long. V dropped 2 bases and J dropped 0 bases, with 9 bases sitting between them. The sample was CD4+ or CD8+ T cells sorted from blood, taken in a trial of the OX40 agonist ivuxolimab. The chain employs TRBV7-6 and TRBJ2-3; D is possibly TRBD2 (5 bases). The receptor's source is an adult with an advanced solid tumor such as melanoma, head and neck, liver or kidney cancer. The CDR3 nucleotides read TGTGCCAGCAGCTTATTAGAGGGTAGCACAGATACGCAGTATTTT. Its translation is CASSLLEGSTDTQYF.